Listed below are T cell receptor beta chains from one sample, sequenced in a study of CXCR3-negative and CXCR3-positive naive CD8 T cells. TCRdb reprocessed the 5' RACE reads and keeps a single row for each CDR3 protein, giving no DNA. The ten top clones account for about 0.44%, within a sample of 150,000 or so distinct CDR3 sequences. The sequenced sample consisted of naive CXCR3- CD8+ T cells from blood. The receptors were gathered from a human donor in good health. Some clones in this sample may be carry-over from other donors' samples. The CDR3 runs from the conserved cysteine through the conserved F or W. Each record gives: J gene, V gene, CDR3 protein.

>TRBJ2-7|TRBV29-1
CSVDPGDSYEQYF
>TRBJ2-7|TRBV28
CASSLTGSEQYF
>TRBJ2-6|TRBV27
CASSPRSSLRQGPLSGANVLTF
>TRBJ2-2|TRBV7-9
CASSSTRQGAYTGELFF
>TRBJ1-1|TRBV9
CASSDRTDTEAFF
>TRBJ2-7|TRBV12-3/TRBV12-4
CASSRVRVSEQYF
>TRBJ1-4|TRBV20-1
CSARRDATNEKLFF
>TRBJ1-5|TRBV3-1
CASSPSLGSQPQHF
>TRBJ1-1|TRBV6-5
CASSYSWPLGTEAFF
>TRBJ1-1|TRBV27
CASSPPSGTAFF
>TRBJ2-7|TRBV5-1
CASSLSGNPNYEQYF
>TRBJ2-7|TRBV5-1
CASSWSDGRADEQYF
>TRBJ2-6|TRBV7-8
CASSLAGAGANVLTF
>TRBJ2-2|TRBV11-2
CASSLDYGTGELFF
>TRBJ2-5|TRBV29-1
CSVEDRNLAETQYF
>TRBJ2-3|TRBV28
CASRLGGPFVDTQYF
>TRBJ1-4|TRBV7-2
CASSPSGRVWNEKLFF
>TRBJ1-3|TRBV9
CASSAQGRGSGNTIYF
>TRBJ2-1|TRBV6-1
CASGGTVAYNEQFF
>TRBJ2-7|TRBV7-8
CAGSGGTHEQYF
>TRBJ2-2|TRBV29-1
CSRTGTGELFF
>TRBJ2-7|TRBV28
CASSLLGHGPSAYEQYF
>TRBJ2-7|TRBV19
CASTSPSDYEQYF
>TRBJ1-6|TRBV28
CASSLGAHLDVNSPLHF
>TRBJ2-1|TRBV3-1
CASSQDRVSSYNEQFF
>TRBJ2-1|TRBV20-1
CSASPNLAGAYNEQFF
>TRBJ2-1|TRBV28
CASSTRRGSWNEQFF
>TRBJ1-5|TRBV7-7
CASSYMRGKGQPQHF
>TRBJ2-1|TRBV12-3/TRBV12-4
CASSSRTGISYNEQFF
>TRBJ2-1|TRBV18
CASSPPESNEQFF
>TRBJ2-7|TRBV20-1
CSARGGYEQYF
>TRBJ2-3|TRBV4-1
CASSQDPAGTSTDTQYF
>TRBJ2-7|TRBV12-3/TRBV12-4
CASSSTGTPYEQYF
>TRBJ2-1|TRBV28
CASSLTTRGFQFF
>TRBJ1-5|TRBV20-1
CSARGWGEAQPQHF
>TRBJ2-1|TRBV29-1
CSVDRAYNEQFF
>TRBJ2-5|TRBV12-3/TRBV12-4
CASRPDRGETQYF
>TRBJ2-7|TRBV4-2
CASSQGLAGVYEQYF
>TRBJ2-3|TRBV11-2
CASSLRPSTDTQYF
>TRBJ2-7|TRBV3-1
CASSQSRGYEQYF
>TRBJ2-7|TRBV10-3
CAISEGRGFGEQYF
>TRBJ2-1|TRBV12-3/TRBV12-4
CASSLPLLAGANNEQFF
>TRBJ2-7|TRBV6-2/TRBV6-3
CASRTSESTYEQYF
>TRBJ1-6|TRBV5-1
CASRPGHSTWQSYNSPLHF
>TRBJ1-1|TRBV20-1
CSALTGAIKPNTEAFF